This T cell receptor (beta chain) is drawn from a study of cytomegalovirus exposure and HLA in healthy donors. Findings of the study overall: In a later analysis, DRB1 alleles had the most associated TCRs; HLA-C alleles the fewest.

It was with 60 Vbeta and 13 Jbeta primers that the PCR ran. Assay used: immunoSEQ multiplex PCR; TCRdb lists only in-frame clones, some missing. The data show roughly 150,000 clones, approximately 83% seen once. In regard to this clone: Its antigen is not identified.

CDR1 SGHTA and CDR2 FQGNSA come from the germline V gene. The CDR3 totals 13 residues. Trimming pared 1 base from V and 5 bases from J, leaving 8 bases between. The specimen was PBMCs. The chain links TRBV7-2 to TRBJ1-1; D not resolved. The receptor was isolated from a male donor in good health and CMV-seronegative. The CDR3 nucleotides are TGTGCCAGCAGCTTAGTTTTTACAACTGAAGCTTTCTTT. This gives the protein CASSLVFTTEAFF.